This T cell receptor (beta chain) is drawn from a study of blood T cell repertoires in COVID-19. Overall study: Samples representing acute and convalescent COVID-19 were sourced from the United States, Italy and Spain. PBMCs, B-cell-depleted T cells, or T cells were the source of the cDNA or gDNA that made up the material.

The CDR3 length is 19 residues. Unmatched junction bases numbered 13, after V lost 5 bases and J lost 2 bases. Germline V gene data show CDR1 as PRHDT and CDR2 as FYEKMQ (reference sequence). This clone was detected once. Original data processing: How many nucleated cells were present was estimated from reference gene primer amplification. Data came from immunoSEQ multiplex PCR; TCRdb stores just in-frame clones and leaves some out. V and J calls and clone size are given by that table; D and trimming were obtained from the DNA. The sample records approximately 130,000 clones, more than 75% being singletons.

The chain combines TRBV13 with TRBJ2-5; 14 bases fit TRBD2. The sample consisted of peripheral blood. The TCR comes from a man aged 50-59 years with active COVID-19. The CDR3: CASSPTRLAGGPWQETQYF. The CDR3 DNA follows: TGTGCCAGCAGCCCAACCAGACTAGCGGGGGGGCCATGGCAAGAGACCCAGTACTTC. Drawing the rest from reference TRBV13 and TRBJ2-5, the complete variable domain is AAGVIQSPRHLIKEKRETATLKCYPIPRHDTVYWYQQGPGQDPQFLISFYEKMQSDKGSIPDRFSAQQFSDYHSELNMSSLELGDSALYFCASSPTRLAGGPWQETQYFGPGTRLLVL.